The source of this TCR beta chain is a study of blood T cell repertoires in COVID-19. Study information: Material from acute and convalescent COVID-19 was sourced from the United States, Italy and Spain.

The V and J ends lost 5 bases and 12 bases, in that order; junction bases with no gene match: 11. Germline V lookup: CDR1 SGHDT, CDR2 YYEEEE. This CDR3 has 13 residues. Generated by immunoSEQ multiplex PCR, the TCRdb table keeps only in-frame clones and is missing some. This table has about 29,000 clones, about 80% appearing once. Source material: peripheral blood. The chain has TRBV5-6 and TRBJ2-1, with 7 nucleotides matching TRBD2. This receptor was obtained from a woman aged 70-85 years with acute or convalescent COVID-19. CDR3: CASRPLAALWQFF. DNA of the CDR3: TGTGCCAGCAGGCCTCTAGCGGCGCTTTGGCAGTTCTTC. The full variable domain, its missing parts supplied by reference TRBV5-6 and TRBJ2-1, is DAGVTQSPTHLIKTRGQQVTLRCSPKSGHDTVSWYQQALGQGPQFIFQYYEEEERQRGNFPDRFSGHQFPNYSSELNVNALLLGDSALYLCASRPLAALWQFFGPGTRLTVL.